The 25 T cell receptor beta chains presented below share a single source sample, sequenced in a study of T cell clonality in common variable immunodeficiency. General study points: Common variable immunodeficiency TCR beta sequences reportedly had fewer deletions and N-nucleotide insertions.

Produced via immunoSEQ multiplex PCR; TCRdb's table is partial and in-frame only. The sample offers fewer than 15,000 clones and no singletons, the top ten holding approximately 7%. The antigens for these receptors are not known. Specimen: peripheral blood mononuclear cells. Receptors were obtained from a human donor with common variable immunodeficiency.

This clone appeared a few times. The read gets to within 3 residues of the CDR3 end, and the germline J gene fills in the rest. The V call is TRBV19, the J call TRBJ2-7; D call uncertain. Trimming pared 3 bases from V and 5 bases from J, leaving 14 bases between. Germline assignment: CDR1 LNHDA and CDR2 SQIVND (reference sequence). CDR3 size: 14 residues. The DNA read from the CDR3 is TGTGCCAGTAGTATCCAGACAACCCCCCACGAG. Its translation: CASSIQTTPHE. The whole CDR3 sequence is CASSIQTTPHEQYF.

A few counts support this clone. The CDR3 goes on 3 residues after the read ends, and that part is filled in from the germline J gene. The chain recombines TRBV2 with TRBJ1-2; D uncertain. V was shortened by 4 bases and J by 6 bases, with 9 bases between the two germline ends. This CDR3 has 12 amino acids. Looked up from germline, CDR1 is SNHLY and CDR2 is FYNNEI. The sequenced part of the CDR3 DNA is TGTGCCAGCAGTGTATCAAACAATGGC. The encoded protein is CASSVSNNG. The CDR3 in full is CASSVSNNGYTF.

This clone was seen more than once but under ten times. Read sequence stops 3 residues before the CDR3 end, and the germline J gene provides the missing end. The rearrangement joins TRBV6-1 to TRBJ1-1; a weak D match, TRBD1 (6 bases). Germline V lookup: CDR1 MNHNS, CDR2 SASEGT. The CDR3 runs to 15 residues. V lost 4 bases and J lost 3, with 15 bases in between. The part of the CDR3 DNA that was read is TGTGCCAGCAGTGGAACCACAGGGAGCTACACTGAA. Its protein is CASSGTTGSYTE. The entire CDR3 protein is CASSGTTGSYTEAFF.

This clone is categorized as medium-sized. Sequencing ends 3 residues short of the CDR3 end; the germline J gene provides the rest. This chain connects TRBV30 to TRBJ2-1, with D perhaps TRBD2 (7 bases). This CDR3 comprises 13 residues. Per germline, CDR1 GTSNPN and CDR2 SVGIG (reference sequence). Trimming took off 4 bases at V and 5 bases at J, with 12 bases between the two ends. CDR3 DNA (partial): TGTGCCTGGACGGCGGGGGCCAACAATGAG. Translated: CAWTAGANNE. The entire CDR3 is CAWTAGANNEQFF.

Turning to this clone: The sequence runs out 3 residues before the end of the CDR3; the remainder is reconstructed from the germline J gene. This chain joins TRBV18 and TRBJ1-2; 8 positions match TRBD1. Germline V CDR1 and CDR2: KGHSH, LQKENI. This CDR3 is built from 16 residues. Partial CDR3 DNA: TGTGCCAGCTCACCCCTCAACCAGGGGGCCGGGGACGGC. Protein sequence: CASSPLNQGAGDG. In full, the CDR3 is CASSPLNQGAGDGYTF.

Judged by abundance, this clone is medium-sized (0.01 to 0.1%). The CDR3 end lies 3 residues beyond the end of the read and is filled in from the germline J gene. The rearrangement joins TRBV10-3 to TRBJ1-1; TRBD1 matches at 8 bases. This CDR3 region has 14 residues. J gave up 5 bases and V 1 base, and 3 bases lay outside the gene matches. The germline V gene has CDR1 ENHRY and CDR2 SYGVKD. The chain's CDR3 is CAISEWTGRTEAFF. Partial CDR3 DNA: TGTGCCATCAGTGAGTGGACAGGGAGGACTGAA.

This clone was counted between two and nine times. The read ends 3 residues before the CDR3 terminus; that terminus is restored from the germline J gene. The V gene is TRBV19, the J gene TRBJ2-7; tentative D call: TRBD1 (7 bases). Germline-derived CDR1 and CDR2 are LNHDA and SQIVND (reference sequence). This CDR3 region has 14 residues. V shed 3 bases and J shed 3 bases, with 12 bases lying between them. The CDR3 DNA, read in part, is TGTGCCAGTAGTATTGGGCAGGGGGGCTACGAG. It specifies CASSIGQGGYE. The full-length CDR3 reads as CASSIGQGGYEQYF.

About this clone: The sequenced fragment ends 3 residues before the CDR3 boundary, so the rest is inferred from the germline J gene. This sequence joins TRBV7-2 and TRBJ1-6; 7 bases align to TRBD1. In germline, CDR1 is SGHTA, CDR2 FQGNSA. The CDR3 consists of 15 residues. The junction had 6 bases not matched to a gene; V was cut back by 5 bases and J by 5 bases. The CDR3: CASSPAQGHNSPLHF. The CDR3 bases that were read are TGTGCCAGCAGCCCTGCACAGGGGCATAATTCACCC.

Comments on this clone: The read ends 3 residues shy of where the CDR3 ends; the end is completed using the germline J gene. The rearrangement uses TRBV19 and TRBJ1-2; 7 nucleotides match TRBD1. Per the germline V gene, CDR1 is LNHDA and CDR2 is SQIVND (reference sequence). The CDR3 has 18 amino acids. Unmatched junction bases numbered 14, after V lost 2 bases and J lost 2 bases. CDR3 bases read: TGTGCCAGTAGTATAACCTTCATCGGGACAGTTTTCAACTATGGC. Translated, it gives CASSITFIGTVFNYG. The CDR3 in full is CASSITFIGTVFNYGYTF.

About this clone: With the read ending 3 residues before the CDR3 end, the germline J gene is used to fill in that end. This sequence joins TRBV30 and TRBJ1-6; 8 bases map to TRBD1. This CDR3 contains 13 residues. The germline V gene encodes CDR1 GTSNPN and CDR2 SVGIG (reference sequence). Unmatched junction bases numbered 6, after V lost 7 bases and J lost 7 bases. The CDR3 sequence is CASWTGRNSPLHF. The DNA read from the CDR3 is TGTGCCTCTTGGACAGGGAGAAATTCACCC.

This clone was picked up a small number of times. The CDR3 end falls 3 residues outside the read, so it is completed with the germline J gene. The chain has TRBV7-6 and TRBJ2-1; 10 nucleotides align to TRBD2. Germline V gives CDR1 SGHVS, CDR2 FNYEAQ. The CDR3 is 15 residues long. V lost 0 bases and J lost 8; bases outside the gene matches: 4. CDR3 bases read: TGTGCCAGCAGCTTAGCAGCGGGGGGGCCGTATGAG. This encodes CASSLAAGGPYE. The CDR3 reads in full as CASSLAAGGPYEQFF.

Concerning this clone itself: The read ends 3 residues before the CDR3 terminus; that terminus is restored from the germline J gene. V usage is TRBV18 and J usage is TRBJ2-7; TRBD2 might be the D (5 bases). The V end lost 3 bases, the J end lost 3 bases, and 15 bases lay between the germline ends. Germline CDR1 is KGHSH and CDR2 is LQKENI. CDR3 length: 15 amino acids. CDR3 DNA (partial): TGTGCCAGCTCACCGTTGCGGGCTCGCGACTACGAG. Translation gives CASSPLRARDYE. The CDR3 in full is CASSPLRARDYEQYF.

There are a few counts of this clone. Read data end 3 residues before the CDR3 end; the end is taken from the germline J gene. The chain carries TRBV19 and TRBJ2-3, with 9 bases identical to TRBD2. This CDR3 has 17 residues. V lost 6 bases, J lost 0 bases, and 10 bases stayed unmatched. Germline V CDR1 and CDR2: LNHDA, SQIVND (reference sequence). CDR3 protein: CASSPGGAGGSTDTQYF. The part of the CDR3 DNA that was read is TGTGCCAGTAGCCCAGGGGGAGCGGGGGGCAGCACAGATACG.

This clone was detected only a few times. The read gets to within 3 residues of the CDR3 end, and the germline J gene fills in the rest. The chain combines TRBV7-2 with TRBJ2-7; 12 bases align to TRBD2. The CDR3 is 15 residues long. V trimming: 5 bases; J trimming: 0 bases; junction bases outside the gene matches: 2. The V gene's germline CDR1 is SGHTA and CDR2 FQGNSA. The CDR3 region is CASSLLAGGSYEQYF. The part of the CDR3 DNA that was read is TGTGCCAGCAGCCTACTAGCGGGGGGCTCCTACGAG.

The sample holds a few counts of this clone. The read comes to an end 3 residues before the CDR3 does, leaving the germline J gene to fill in the end. V gene TRBV7-9 combines with J gene TRBJ2-7; 9 bases align to TRBD1. This CDR3 comprises 15 residues. V dropped 4 bases and J dropped 4; count of bases not matched to a gene: 8. Germline V CDR1 and CDR2: SEHNR, FQNEAQ (reference sequence). The CDR3 here is CASSSGQGMAYEQYF. CDR3 DNA, as far as it was read: TGTGCCAGCAGCTCTGGACAGGGGATGGCGTACGAG.

In its sample, this clone was seen a few times. The observed sequence ends 3 residues before the CDR3 terminus, with the missing tail filled in from the germline J gene. V usage is TRBV30 and J usage is TRBJ2-1; TRBD2 agrees at 15 bases. Germline lookup yields CDR1 GTSNPN and CDR2 SVGIG (reference sequence). The length of the CDR3 is 17 residues. V shed 4 bases, J shed 8 bases, and the junction held 12 bases outside the gene matches. CDR3 region: CAWTVSRTSGGADEQFF. The DNA read from the CDR3 is TGTGCCTGGACCGTTAGTCGGACTAGCGGGGGGGCGGATGAG.

This clone has a handful of counts. The DNA ends 3 residues before the CDR3 does, and the rest of the CDR3 is filled in from the germline J gene. The V and J genes are TRBV19 and TRBJ2-3; no definite D call. This CDR3 spans 14 amino acids. Germline-derived CDR1 and CDR2 are LNHDA and SQIVND (reference sequence). The V and J ends lost 1 base and 5 bases respectively, with 10 bases between them. The sequenced part of the CDR3 DNA is TGTGCCAGTAGTATAGTACTCCGCGGAGATACG. It codes for CASSIVLRGDT. The complete CDR3 reads CASSIVLRGDTQYF.

This clone was detected a few times. The observed sequence ends 3 residues before the CDR3 terminus, with the missing tail filled in from the germline J gene. V gene TRBV7-9 combines with J gene TRBJ2-2, with D tentatively TRBD2 (6 bases). The CDR3 sequence is 13 residues long. Germline loops: CDR1 SEHNR, CDR2 FQNEAQ (reference sequence). The V and J ends lost 4 bases and 3 bases respectively, with 6 bases between them. The CDR3 bases that were read are TGTGCCAGCAGCTGGAGGGACACCGGGGAG. As protein: CASSWRDTGE. The complete CDR3 reads CASSWRDTGELFF. The whole variable domain, remainder taken from reference TRBV7-9 and TRBJ2-2, is DTGVSQNPRHKITKRGQNVTFRCDPISEHNRLYWYRQTLGQGPEFLTYFQNEAQLEKSRLLSDRFSAERPKGSFSTLEIQRTEQGDSAMYLCASSWRDTGELFFGEGSRLTVL.

As for this clone: The read ends 3 residues shy of where the CDR3 ends; the end is completed using the germline J gene. The J gene is TRBJ2-7, the V gene TRBV20-1; 7 positions agree with TRBD1. Germline values: CDR1 DFQATT, CDR2 SNEGSKA (reference sequence). This CDR3 contains 15 residues. Trimming at V came to 2 bases and at J to 3 bases, leaving 10 bases not matched to a gene. The CDR3 spells CSARPGDRANYEQYF. The covered CDR3 bases are TGCAGTGCTAGACCTGGGGACAGAGCGAACTACGAG.

On this clone: The sequence runs out 3 residues before the end of the CDR3; the remainder is reconstructed from the germline J gene. V gene TRBV19 combines with J gene TRBJ2-1; a weak D match, TRBD2 (7 bases). This CDR3 contains 18 residues. V dropped 6 bases and J dropped 1 base, with 22 bases sitting between them. Germline V CDR1 and CDR2: LNHDA, SQIVND (reference sequence). The DNA read from the CDR3 is TGTGCCAGTAGCCGGGGAGCGGGGACATTTCCTTCCTACAATGAG. This codes for CASSRGAGTFPSYNE. The complete CDR3 reads CASSRGAGTFPSYNEQFF. Combining the CDR3 with reference TRBV19 and TRBJ2-1 gives the whole variable domain DGGITQSPKYLFRKEGQNVTLSCEQNLNHDAMYWYRQDPGQGLRLIYYSQIVNDFQKGDIAEGYSVSREKKESFPLTVTSAQKNPTAFYLCASSRGAGTFPSYNEQFFGPGTRLTVL.

To note about this clone: The DNA ends 3 residues before the CDR3 does, and the rest of the CDR3 is filled in from the germline J gene. The chain has TRBV2 and TRBJ1-1, with D possibly TRBD1 on 6 matching bases. Germline loops: CDR1 SNHLY, CDR2 FYNNEI. The V end lost 8 bases, the J end lost 4 bases, and 17 bases lay between the germline ends. This CDR3 has 14 amino acids. CDR3 in amino acids: CASPEGVSGTEAFF. The DNA read from the CDR3 is TGTGCCAGCCCGGAGGGGGTTTCGGGCACTGAA.

In its sample, this clone was seen a few times. The read terminates 3 residues before the CDR3 end, so the remaining end is supplied by the germline J gene. This chain uses TRBV30 with TRBJ1-2; 7 bases align to TRBD1. The trim removed 3 bases at V and 2 bases at J, leaving 6 bases unmatched. The germline gives CDR1 GTSNPN, CDR2 SVGIG (reference sequence). This CDR3 has 14 residues. Incomplete CDR3 DNA: TGTGCCTGGAGACTCCGGGACAGAAACTATGGC. Translating gives CAWRLRDRNYG. The entire CDR3 protein is CAWRLRDRNYGYTF.

This clone was seen only a few times. With the read ending 3 residues before the CDR3 end, the germline J gene is used to fill in that end. The chain uses TRBV18 and TRBJ1-2; 7 positions agree with TRBD1. The CDR3 contains 18 residues. Per germline, CDR1 KGHSH and CDR2 LQKENI. V shed 1 base, J shed 2 bases, and the junction held 13 bases outside the gene matches. The CDR3 here is CASSPQRQGQSANYGYTF. The sequenced part of the CDR3 DNA is TGTGCCAGCTCACCACAGCGACAGGGTCAATCCGCGAACTATGGC.

With regard to this clone: The CDR3 end is not reached by the read, which stops 3 residues before it; the germline J gene fills it in. The V gene is TRBV30, the J gene TRBJ1-2; maybe TRBD1 (6 bases). CDR1 and CDR2 from the germline V gene are GTSNPN and SVGIG (reference sequence). The CDR3 length is 13 residues. The V gene lost 1 base and the J gene lost 1 base, with 7 bases spanning the gap. The CDR3 sequence is CAWSEQGNYGYTF. Incomplete CDR3 DNA: TGTGCCTGGAGTGAACAGGGTAACTATGGC.

This clone was picked up a small number of times. This CDR3 reads CASSPSWDSNEKLFF. The DNA read from the CDR3 is TGTGCCAGCTCACCCTCCTGGGACAGTAATGAAAAA. The V and J genes are TRBV18 and TRBJ1-4; 7 bases agree with TRBD1. The read ends 3 residues shy of where the CDR3 ends; the end is completed using the germline J gene. The CDR3 sequence is 15 residues long. Germline loops: CDR1 KGHSH, CDR2 LQKENI. The junction had 5 bases not matched to a gene; V was cut back by 3 bases and J by 4 bases.